What follows describes a single TCR beta chain. This sample was included in a study of blood T cell repertoires in COVID-19. TCRdb's copy holds only in-frame clones and misses some; the assay was immunoSEQ multiplex PCR. The table records fewer than 150,000 clones, 75% to 90% of them present only once. Deletions cut 3 bases from V and 0 bases from J, with 8 bases between. Germline V gene lookup returns CDR1 LNHDA and CDR2 SQIVND (reference sequence). This CDR3 has 14 residues. J is TRBJ1-2 and V is TRBV19, with D unclear. The sequence was obtained from a man aged 25-45 years who had recovered from COVID-19. Material for sequencing was PBMCs or T cells enriched from blood (not recorded which). The CDR3 DNA reads TGTGCCAGTAGTATTGGCCTCACTAACTATGGCTACACCTTC. Its translation is CASSIGLTNYGYTF.